Each of the 27 T cell receptor beta chains below was sequenced from the same sample in a study of molecular identifiers for immune sequencing clone quantification. TCRdb reprocessed the PCR reads via MiXCR and lists one record per CDR3 protein. This table has over 600,000 distinct CDR3 sequences, approximately 20% appearing once. The sample taken for sequencing was naive CD8+ T cells from blood, with Jurkat cell RNA spiked in. As for subset: FACS-sorted CD8+CD4-CCR7+CD45RA+ naive T cells. The receptors originated from a human donor in good health. Some libraries in this study had Jurkat cell RNA spiked in.

This clonotype was found a few times. The V gene is TRBV19, the J gene TRBJ1-5, with D unresolved. This CDR3 has 16 residues. V lost 2 bases, J lost 1 base, and 12 bases lay in between. The germline gives CDR1 LNHDA, CDR2 SQIVND (reference sequence). The CDR3 DNA reads as TGTGCCAGTAGTATATCTACCCGAGGGAGCAATCAGCCCCAGCATTTT. It translates to CASSISTRGSNQPQHF.

This clonotype has at least ten counts. This chain uses TRBV4-3 with TRBJ2-1, with TRBD2 matching over 10 bases. V shed 2 bases, J shed 9 bases, and the junction held 10 bases outside the gene matches. Per the germline V gene, CDR1 is LGHNA and CDR2 is YSLEER. The CDR3 runs 16 residues. CDR3 sequence: CASSQLPSGSQGEQFF. DNA for the CDR3: TGCGCCAGCAGCCAATTGCCTAGCGGGAGTCAGGGTGAGCAGTTCTTC.

This clonotype was counted at least ten times. V gene TRBV30 combines with J gene TRBJ2-7; D unclear. V lost 3 bases to trimming and J lost 3 bases, with 12 bases between them. CDR1 GTSNPN and CDR2 SVGIG come from the germline V gene (reference sequence). This CDR3 comprises 13 residues. This CDR3 reads CAWSWTDGYEQYF. The DNA for the CDR3 is TGTGCCTGGAGCTGGACGGACGGCTACGAGCAGTACTTC.

This clonotype was recorded many times. This chain connects TRBV5-4 to TRBJ2-7; the D call may be TRBD1 or TRBD2 (5 bases each). CDR3 length: 15 residues. The germline V gene encodes CDR1 SGHNT and CDR2 YYREEE (reference sequence). V lost 3 bases to trimming and J lost 0 bases, with 13 bases between them. CDR3 in DNA: TGTGCCAGCAGCTCGAGGGGTTTTAACTCCTACGAGCAGTACTTC. Translated: CASSSRGFNSYEQYF.

Regarding this clonotype: An end of the junction does not agree with germline; a read error may underlie this. The CDR3 region is CASSLLRTDSYERYF. CDR3 bases: TGTGCCAGCAGCTTATTAAGGACGGACTCCTACGAGCGGTACTTC. V is TRBV7-2 and J is TRBJ2-7; maybe TRBD2 (5 bases). Looked up from germline, CDR1 is SGHTA and CDR2 is FQGNSA. The CDR3 totals 15 residues.

This clonotype came up many times. This chain uses TRBV9 with TRBJ2-1, with 8 bases lining up with TRBD1. Germline trimming cut 4 bases from V and 7 bases from J; bases unmatched to any gene: 7. This CDR3 has 14 residues. Per the germline V gene, CDR1 is SGDLS and CDR2 is YYNGEE. This CDR3 reads CASSLGQGSNEQFF. The CDR3 DNA follows: TGTGCCAGCAGCTTAGGACAGGGAAGTAATGAGCAGTTCTTC.

This clonotype turned up a few times. Mismatch with germline at one junction end may stem from a read error. This chain connects TRBV28 to TRBJ2-5, with TRBD1 matching over 8 bases. The germline CDR1 and CDR2 sequences are MDHEN and SYDVKM. The CDR3 extends over 19 amino acids. This CDR3 is CASGLWMDREKGRQETQYF. In DNA form, the CDR3 reads TGTGCCAGCGGTTTATGGATGGACAGGGAAAAGGGCCGCCAAGAGACCCAGTACTTC. Supplemented by reference TRBV28 and TRBJ2-5, the full variable domain reads DVKVTQSSRYLVKRTGEKVFLECVQDMDHENMFWYRQDPGLGLRLIYFSYDVKMKEKGDIPEGYSVSREKKERFSLILESASTNQTSMYLCASGLWMDREKGRQETQYFGPGTRLLVL.

This chain connects TRBV20-1 to TRBJ2-1, with 16 nucleotides matching TRBD2. The CDR3 runs 16 residues. J was trimmed by 7 bases and V by 6 bases; bases with no gene match: 9. Germline CDR1 DFQATT, CDR2 SNEGSKA (reference sequence). In DNA form, the CDR3 reads TGCAGTGCAACCGAAGGGACTAGCGGGAGGGGTAATGAGCAGTTCTTC. Translating gives CSATEGTSGRGNEQFF.

In the case of this clonotype: The CDR3 end shows no conserved phenylalanine or tryptophan, and so a read error is likely. The J gene is TRBJ1-5, the V gene TRBV12-3 or TRBV12-4, with 9 bases that match TRBD1. There are 15 residues in the CDR3. V was pared by 3 bases and J by 5 bases, with 5 bases of the junction left unmatched. CDR3 loop: CASSFMGTGYQPQHL. As DNA, the CDR3 is TGTGCCAGCAGTTTTATGGGGACAGGGTATCAGCCCCAGCATCTT.

As concerns this clonotype: This may arise from a read error, as a much more abundant clone is one base away. The genes are TRBV7-2 and TRBJ1-2; 11 bases are shared with TRBD1. The CDR3 has 16 residues. V lost 5 bases and J lost 2; bases outside the gene matches: 7. Germline-derived CDR1 and CDR2 are SGHTA and FQGNSA. The CDR3 here is CASSPIGQGANYGYTF. CDR3 sequence (DNA): TGTGCCAGCAGCCCGATCGGACAGGGGGCGAACTATGGCTACACCTTC.

In this sample, this clonotype turned up many times. The chain joins TRBV4-2 to TRBJ1-4; a possible D gene is TRBD1 (5 bases). V lost 1 base and J lost 0, with 9 bases in between. CDR1 is LGHNA, CDR2 YNFKEQ, per germline. The CDR3 contains 16 residues. CDR3 sequence: CASSQADRATNEKLFF. The CDR3 nucleotides are TGTGCCAGCAGCCAAGCCGACAGAGCAACTAATGAAAAACTGTTTTTT.

This clonotype occurred many times. One end of the junction fails to match germline, which may point to a read error. The rearrangement links TRBV28 to TRBJ2-7, with 8 positions matching TRBD2. Germline values: CDR1 MDHEN, CDR2 SYDVKM. This CDR3 has 12 amino acids. This chain's CDR3 is CASKFSGTSPTF. The CDR3 DNA reads as TGTGCCAGCAAATTCTCGGGGACTAGTCCCACATTC. Looking up the rest from reference TRBV28 and TRBJ2-7 gives the full variable domain: DVKVTQSSRYLVKRTGEKVFLECVQDMDHENMFWYRQDPGLGLRLIYFSYDVKMKEKGDIPEGYSVSREKKERFSLILESASTNQTSMYLCASKFSGTSPTFGPGTRLTVT.

The gene calls are TRBV5-4 and TRBJ1-2; a possible D gene is TRBD1 (5 bases). Trimming removed 0 bases at V and 2 bases at J, with 11 bases between. The CDR3 loop spans 15 amino acids. In germline, CDR1 is SGHNT, CDR2 YYREEE (reference sequence). Written as DNA, the CDR3 is TGTGCCAGCAGCTTGGGCGCGGGGGTAAACTATGGCTACACCTTC. It is translated as CASSLGAGVNYGYTF.

This clonotype was seen many times. The gene calls are TRBV6-1 and TRBJ1-1; the D is unclear. The CDR3 is 14 residues long. V gave up 0 bases and J gave up 0 bases, with 5 bases separating them. Germline assignment: CDR1 MNHNS and CDR2 SASEGT. CDR3 in amino acids: CASSEAFMNTEAFF. The DNA of the CDR3 is TGTGCCAGCAGTGAAGCTTTCATGAACACTGAAGCTTTCTTT.

This clonotype was seen at least ten times. Here the CDR3 reads CASSISPTGEAEAFF. DNA for the CDR3: TGTGCCAGTAGTATATCCCCGACAGGGGAGGCTGAAGCTTTCTTT. This sequence joins TRBV19 and TRBJ1-1; TRBD1 matches 8 bases. Trimming at V came to 2 bases and at J to 6 bases, leaving 8 bases not matched to a gene. Germline V gene lookup returns CDR1 LNHDA and CDR2 SQIVND (reference sequence). The CDR3 has 15 amino acids. Combining the CDR3 with reference TRBV19 and TRBJ1-1 gives the whole variable domain DGGITQSPKYLFRKEGQNVTLSCEQNLNHDAMYWYRQDPGQGLRLIYYSQIVNDFQKGDIAEGYSVSREKKESFPLTVTSAQKNPTAFYLCASSISPTGEAEAFFGQGTRLTVV.

This clonotype has ten or more counts. The rearrangement uses TRBV20-1 and TRBJ1-5; D is unclear. This CDR3 comprises 12 residues. Trimming pared 4 bases from V and 4 bases from J, leaving 8 bases between. Germline V lookup: CDR1 DFQATT, CDR2 SNEGSKA (reference sequence). The DNA of the CDR3 is TGCAGTGCTATCGCCTTGAATCAGCCCCAGCATTTT. Translating gives CSAIALNQPQHF.

The sample holds many counts of this clonotype. The genes are TRBV7-9 and TRBJ1-1; TRBD1 is a possible D gene (5 bases). This CDR3 region has 15 residues. With 2 bases removed from V and 4 bases from J, the gap between germline ends came to 14 bases. Germline V gives CDR1 SEHNR, CDR2 FQNEAQ (reference sequence). CDR3: CASSLSQGPGTEAFF. The CDR3 DNA follows: TGTGCCAGCAGCTTATCGCAGGGCCCGGGCACTGAAGCTTTCTTT.

In its sample, this clonotype was seen many times. V usage is TRBV12-3 or TRBV12-4 and J usage is TRBJ1-1; D unclear. V was pared by 6 bases and J by 10 bases, with 15 bases between. The CDR3 extends over 12 amino acids. CDR3 in DNA: TGTGCCAGCAGCCGCGAGCAGCGGGTAGCTTTCTTT. Protein: CASSREQRVAFF.

On this clonotype itself: A much larger clone is a single base away; this may be a read error. This chain uses TRBV6-2 or TRBV6-3 with TRBJ1-1; D is perhaps TRBD1 (6 bases). V lost 2 bases, J lost 12 bases, and 13 bases lay in between. The CDR3 is 12 residues long. Germline V gene sequence: CDR1 MNHEY, CDR2 SVGEGT. In DNA form, the CDR3 reads TGTGCCAGCAGTTACGGGGGCAGAGGAACTTTCTTT. Encoded protein: CASSYGGRGTFF.

This clonotype was seen ten or more times. This chain uses TRBV5-4 with TRBJ1-4, with 7 bases aligning to TRBD1. Germline V gene lookup returns CDR1 SGHNT and CDR2 YYREEE (reference sequence). J gave up 1 base and V 4 bases, and 7 bases lay outside the gene matches. This CDR3 is built from 16 residues. The CDR3, as DNA: TGTGCCAGCAGCCTGACAGGGTTTGGAACTAATGAAAAACTGTTTTTT. It yields the protein CASSLTGFGTNEKLFF.

The genes are TRBV20-1 and TRBJ2-7; perhaps TRBD2 as D (6 bases). Trimming left V 0 bases short and J 2 bases short, with 8 bases between. The CDR3 covers 13 residues. The germline gives CDR1 DFQATT, CDR2 SNEGSKA (reference sequence). The CDR3 is CSARDRETYEQYF. DNA of the CDR3: TGCAGTGCTAGAGATCGGGAGACCTACGAGCAGTACTTC.

This clonotype was counted only a few times. The rearrangement joins TRBV20-1 to TRBJ2-1, with 10 nucleotides matching TRBD2. With V trimmed by 0 bases and J by 9 bases, 8 bases remained unmatched. Germline V lookup: CDR1 DFQATT, CDR2 SNEGSKA (reference sequence). The CDR3 contains 15 residues. CDR3 bases: TGCAGTGCTAGAGATGAAAGCGGGGGGGCTGGTGAGCAGTTCTTC. It is translated as CSARDESGGAGEQFF.

This clonotype was counted a few times. CDR3 DNA: TGTGCCAGCAGCTTGGTCAGGGGACTAGCGGGTGTTTCCTACAATGAGCAGTTCTTC. This sequence encodes CASSLVRGLAGVSYNEQFF. The chain is built from TRBV13 and TRBJ2-1, with 12 nucleotides matching TRBD2. The CDR3 extends over 19 amino acids. Trimming took 3 bases from V and 1 from J; bases not matched to a gene: 10. Germline CDR1 reads PRHDT; CDR2 reads FYEKMQ (reference sequence).

This clonotype occurred many times. The rearrangement uses TRBV30 and TRBJ2-5; D not resolved. Germline V lookup: CDR1 GTSNPN, CDR2 SVGIG (reference sequence). Trimming removed 1 base at V and 5 bases at J, with 11 bases between. CDR3 size: 13 residues. DNA of the CDR3: TGTGCCTGGAGTGAGGGTAGCAGCGAGACCCAGTACTTC. Its translation: CAWSEGSSETQYF.

The sample holds many counts of this clonotype. This chain uses TRBV4-1 with TRBJ2-5; D is unresolved. This CDR3 has 13 amino acids. Germline loops: CDR1 MGHRA, CDR2 YSYEKL. Trimming took off 4 bases at V and 4 bases at J, with 10 bases between the two ends. The CDR3 spells CASSRNWGETQYF. The CDR3 bases are TGCGCCAGCAGCCGGAATTGGGGAGAGACCCAGTACTTC.

J is TRBJ2-7 and V is TRBV4-1; a weak D match, TRBD2 (5 bases). The ends were cut back, 2 bases at V and 7 bases at J, with 12 bases in the middle. This CDR3 spans 13 amino acids. CDR1 is MGHRA, CDR2 YSYEKL, per germline. As DNA, the CDR3 is TGCGCCAGCAGCCAAATAATGGGAGCGGAGCAGTACTTC. It codes for CASSQIMGAEQYF.

This clonotype was seen at least ten times. V usage is TRBV27 and J usage is TRBJ2-3; 7 bases are a match to TRBD1. J was trimmed by 2 bases and V by 0 bases; bases with no gene match: 5. This CDR3 comprises 16 residues. CDR1 and CDR2 (germline): MNHEY, SMNVEV (reference sequence). Here the CDR3 reads CASSLSETGPTDTQYF. The DNA of the CDR3 is TGTGCCAGCAGTTTATCCGAGACAGGGCCCACAGATACGCAGTATTTT.